Only one count was recorded for the clone carrying this T cell receptor beta chain. What it binds is not known. Method: immunoSEQ multiplex PCR; TCRdb's copy keeps in-frame clones and lacks some. This sample has tens of thousands of clones, with under 85% found just once. These data are taken from a study of radiotherapy plus CTLA-4 blockade in lung cancer. Whole-study results and caveats: Increased serum interferon-beta after radiation also reportedly predicted response strongly.

The V segment lost 0 bases and the J segment 4 bases; nucleotides outside the gene matches: 7. There are 16 residues in the CDR3. Germline lookup yields CDR1 SGHRS and CDR2 YFSETQ. The chain uses TRBV5-1 and TRBJ2-3, with 8 bases aligning to TRBD2. The sample in question was peripheral blood, obtained from a patient treated with radiotherapy plus ipilimumab. The sequence derives from a human donor with non-small cell lung cancer that progressed on radiotherapy plus ipilimumab. CDR3 loop: CASSLEAGGGADTQYF. For the CDR3, the DNA is TGCGCCAGCAGCTTGGAGGCGGGAGGAGGAGCAGATACGCAGTATTTT.